The source of this T cell receptor (beta chain) is a study of blood T cell repertoires in COVID-19. Original data processing: Using reference gene primer amplification, nucleated cell counts were estimated. Assay: immunoSEQ multiplex PCR; the TCRdb copy retains only in-frame clones and omits some. The DNA gave D and trimming, while V, J and clone size come from that table. The data contain 200,000 to 250,000 clones, 90% to 95% of them singletons. The CDR3 is 14 amino acids. Enrolled during active infection, Seattle patients were then followed longitudinally. The clonotype originates from a man in his 60s with COVID-19, enrolled during active disease. The sample consisted of peripheral blood. The V gene is TRBV21-1, the J gene TRBJ1-2; TRBD1, as called in the table, went unchecked against the DNA. TRBV21-1 constitutes a pseudogene. The CDR3 region has the DNA TGTGCCAGCAGAGGACAGGGCCAGGATCGTGGCTACACCTTC. It encodes CASRGQGQDRGYTF.